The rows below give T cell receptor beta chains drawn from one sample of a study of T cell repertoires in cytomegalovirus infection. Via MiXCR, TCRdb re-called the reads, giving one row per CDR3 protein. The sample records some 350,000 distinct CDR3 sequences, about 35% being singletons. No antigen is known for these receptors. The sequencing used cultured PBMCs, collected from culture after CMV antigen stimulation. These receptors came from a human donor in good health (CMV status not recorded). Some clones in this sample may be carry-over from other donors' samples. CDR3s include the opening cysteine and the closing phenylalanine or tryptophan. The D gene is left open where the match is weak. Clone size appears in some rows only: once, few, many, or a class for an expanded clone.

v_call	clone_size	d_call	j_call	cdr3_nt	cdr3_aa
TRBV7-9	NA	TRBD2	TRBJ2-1	TGTGCCAGCAGACCCAGCGGGAGGGGCAATGAGCAGTTCTTC	CASRPSGRGNEQFF
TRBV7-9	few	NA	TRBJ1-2	TGTGCCAGCAGCTCCAACTTGTATGGCTACACCTTC	CASSSNLYGYTF
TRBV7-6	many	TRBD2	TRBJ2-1	TGTGCCAGCAGCCAAATGACGGGACTAGCGGGAGGGGAGCAGTTCTTC	CASSQMTGLAGGEQFF
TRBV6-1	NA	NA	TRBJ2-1	TGTGCCAGCAGTGAGGTTCTGGGTACCAATGAGCAGTTCTTC	CASSEVLGTNEQFF
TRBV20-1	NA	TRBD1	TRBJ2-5	TGCAGTGCCCGACAGGGTCGATCGGAGACCCAGTACTTC	CSARQGRSETQYF
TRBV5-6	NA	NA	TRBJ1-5	TGTGCCAGCAGCTTGGGTGGATTGGGCAATCAGCCCCAGCATTTT	CASSLGGLGNQPQHF
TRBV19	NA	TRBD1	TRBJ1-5	TGTGCCAGTAGTATAGATGGACAGGGCAATCAGCCCCAGCATTTT	CASSIDGQGNQPQHF
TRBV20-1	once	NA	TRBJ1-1	TGCAGTGCTATGGTTCAGGTGAACACTGAAGCTTTCTTT	CSAMVQVNTEAFF
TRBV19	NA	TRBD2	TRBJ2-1	TGTGCCAGTAGTATACTTCAAGGCGGGAGCCTACGGACTCAGTACAATGAGCAGTTCTTC	CASSILQGGSLRTQYNEQFF
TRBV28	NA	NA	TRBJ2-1	TGTGCCAGCAGTTTTCGGGGCTCGAGCTCCTACAATGAGCAGTTCTTC	CASSFRGSSSYNEQFF
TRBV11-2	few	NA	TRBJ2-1	TGTGCCAGCAGCTCTCACGGGCCAGGGTCTCAAGTCTCAACAACCTACAATGAGCAGTTCTTC	CASSSHGPGSQVSTTYNEQFF
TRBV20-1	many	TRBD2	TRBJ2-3	TGCAGTGCTAGTGGTAGCGGGAGGGTAGATACGCAGTATTTT	CSASGSGRVDTQYF
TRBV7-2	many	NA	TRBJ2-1	TGTGCCAGCAGTTTAGCAAGGGGGGAGCAGTTCTTC	CASSLARGEQFF
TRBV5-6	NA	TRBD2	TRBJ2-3	TGTGCCAGCAGCATGGACAGCTCTAGCGGGACACCTAGCACAGATACGCAGTATTTT	CASSMDSSSGTPSTDTQYF
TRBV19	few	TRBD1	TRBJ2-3	TGTGCCAGTCGTACAGGGGGAAGCACAGATACGCAGTATTTT	CASRTGGSTDTQYF
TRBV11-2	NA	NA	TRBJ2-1	TGTGCCAGCAGCCCGCGGGCTACCAGAGTCTCCTACAATGAGCAGTTCTTC	CASSPRATRVSYNEQFF
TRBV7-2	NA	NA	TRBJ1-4	TGTGCCAGCAGCCCGGGTGAGGGGTTTGAAAAACTGTTTTTT	CASSPGEGFEKLFF
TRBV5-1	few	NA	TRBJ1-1	TGCGCCAGCAGCTTGGATCCCGGGGGAAGAAGCACTGAAGCTTTCTTT	CASSLDPGGRSTEAFF
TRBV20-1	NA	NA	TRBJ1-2	TGCAGTGCTAGAGATCCGGGCGCAGTTCCTCATGGCTACACCTTC	CSARDPGAVPHGYTF
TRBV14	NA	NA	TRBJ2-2	TGTGCCAGCAGCGAAGGACGGTACACCGGGGAGCTGTTTTTT	CASSEGRYTGELFF
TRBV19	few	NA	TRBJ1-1	TGTGCCAGTAGTCCAACGAACACTGAAGCTTTCTTT	CASSPTNTEAFF
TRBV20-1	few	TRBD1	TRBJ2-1	TGCAGTGCGGATACAGGGGTGGACTACAATGAGCAGTTCTTC	CSADTGVDYNEQFF
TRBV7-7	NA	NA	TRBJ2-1	TGTGCTAGCAGCTCAAGCCTGGCAAACGAGCAGTTCTTC	CASSSSLANEQFF
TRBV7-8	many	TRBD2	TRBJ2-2	TGTGCCAGCAGCTTAAGACTAGCGGGCACCGGGGAGCTGTTTTTT	CASSLRLAGTGELFF
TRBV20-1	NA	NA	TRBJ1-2	TGCAGTGCTAGAGTTCATGGGCAGGGTTATGGCTACACCTTC	CSARVHGQGYGYTF
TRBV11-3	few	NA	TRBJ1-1	TGTGCCAGCAGTTCGACTCCCGAGAACACTGAAGCTTTCTTT	CASSSTPENTEAFF
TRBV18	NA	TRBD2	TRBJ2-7	TGTGCCAGCTCACCAGTCGGGACTAGCGACTACGAGCAGTACTTC	CASSPVGTSDYEQYF
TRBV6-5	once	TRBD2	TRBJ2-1	TGTGCCAGCAGTCGGACTAGCGGGGGGCAAAATGAGCAGTTCTTC	CASSRTSGGQNEQFF
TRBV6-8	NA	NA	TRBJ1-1	TGTGCCACCAAGAACCCAGGGAAGAACACTGAAGCTTTCTTT	CATKNPGKNTEAFF
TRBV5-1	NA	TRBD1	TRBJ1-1	TGCGCCAGCAGCGGTGGACAGGGCCGTTCAGCTTTCTTT	CASSGGQGRSAFF
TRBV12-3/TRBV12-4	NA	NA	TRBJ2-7	TGTGCCAGCAGTTTAGGCTTGGGCGGTTCGGTCGAGCAGTACTTC	CASSLGLGGSVEQYF
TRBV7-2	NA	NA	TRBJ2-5	TGTGCCAGCAGCCAACGGACAGCTGAAGAGACCCAGTACTTC	CASSQRTAEETQYF
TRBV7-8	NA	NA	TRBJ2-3	TGTGCCAGCAGCTTACTGGGGTTAGATACGCAGTATTTT	CASSLLGLDTQYF
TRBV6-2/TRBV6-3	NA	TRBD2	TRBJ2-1	TGTGCCAGCAGTTACGGCCTAGCGGGAATCTACAATGAGCAGTTCTTC	CASSYGLAGIYNEQFF
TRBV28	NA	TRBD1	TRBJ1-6	TGTGCCAGCAGTCCATCCTGGACAGGGGATAATTCACCCCTCCACTTT	CASSPSWTGDNSPLHF
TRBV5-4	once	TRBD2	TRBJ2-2	TGTGCCAGCAGCGCCCCCGGGACTAGCGGCACGAACACCGGGGAGCTGTTTTTT	CASSAPGTSGTNTGELFF
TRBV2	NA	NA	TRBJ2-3	TGTGCCAGCAGTGAAAACGAATATACGCAGTATTTT	CASSENEYTQYF
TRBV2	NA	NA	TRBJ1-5	TGTGCCAGCGGTGGGAGGGTCTCTCAGCCCCAGCATTTT	CASGGRVSQPQHF
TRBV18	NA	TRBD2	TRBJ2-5	TGTGCCAGCTCACCACTAAGGACTAGCGGGGTCCAAGAGACCCAGTACTTC	CASSPLRTSGVQETQYF
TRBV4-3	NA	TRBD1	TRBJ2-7	TGCGCCAGCAGCCAGCCCCCGACGTTGAGGGACAGGGAATACTACGAGCAGTACTTC	CASSQPPTLRDREYYEQYF
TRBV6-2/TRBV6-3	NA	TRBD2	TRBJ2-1	TGTGCCAGCAGTTACCTAAGCGGGAGGGTTCATAGGAATGAGCAGTTCTTC	CASSYLSGRVHRNEQFF
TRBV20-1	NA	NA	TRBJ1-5	TGCAGTGCTAGTCCTCCTACTGCCTGGGGTCAGCCCCAGCATTTT	CSASPPTAWGQPQHF
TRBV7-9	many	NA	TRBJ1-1	TGTGCCAGCAGACCTGGAGTGCAGAACACTGAAGCTTTCTTT	CASRPGVQNTEAFF
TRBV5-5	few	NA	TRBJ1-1	TGTGCCAGCAGCTTGGACAGTGAAGCTTTCTTT	CASSLDSEAFF
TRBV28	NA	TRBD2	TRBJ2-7	TGTGCCAGCAGTCCTTGGACTAGCGGGAGCTTCGAGCAGTACTTC	CASSPWTSGSFEQYF
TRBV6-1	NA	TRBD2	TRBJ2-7	TGTGCCAGCAACCCCGGGACTAGCGGCATAACTGGCTCCTACGAGCAGTACTTC	CASNPGTSGITGSYEQYF
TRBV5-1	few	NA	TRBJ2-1	TGCGCCAGCAGCTTGGGTCTCCATGAGCAGTTCTTC	CASSLGLHEQFF
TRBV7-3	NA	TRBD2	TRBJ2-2	TGTGCCAGCAGCTCTCTAGCGGGAGGGCCGGTCGGGGAGCTGTTTTTT	CASSSLAGGPVGELFF
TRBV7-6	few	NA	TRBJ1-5	TGTGCCAGCAGCCCAAAACGCAATCAGCCCCAGCATTTT	CASSPKRNQPQHF
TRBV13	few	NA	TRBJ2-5	TGTGCCAGCAGCCGTATCCGGGTTCAGGGAGAGACCCAGTACTTC	CASSRIRVQGETQYF
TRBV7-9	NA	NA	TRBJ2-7	TGTGCCAGCAGCTTAGAGTGGGAGCAGTACTTC	CASSLEWEQYF
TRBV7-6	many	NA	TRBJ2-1	TGTGCCAGCAGCTTTACTACATCCTACAATGAGCAGTTCTTC	CASSFTTSYNEQFF
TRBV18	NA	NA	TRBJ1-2	TGTGCCAGCTCAGGGACATATGGCTACACCTTC	CASSGTYGYTF
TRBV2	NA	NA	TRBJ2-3	TGTGCCAGGGGCGCGGGCGGCGGCACAGATACGCAGTATTTT	CARGAGGGTDTQYF